These 7 T cell receptor beta chains were all obtained from the same sample, sequenced in a study of blood T cell repertoires in COVID-19. Data came from immunoSEQ multiplex PCR; TCRdb stores just in-frame clones and leaves some out. The sample lists around 50,000 clones; around 80% were seen once. Input material: peripheral blood. All receptors derive from a woman of 80 years or more with acute or convalescent COVID-19.

V gene TRBV5-1 combines with J gene TRBJ2-3; TRBD2 matches 8 bases. Germline lookup yields CDR1 SGHRS and CDR2 YFSETQ. The junction had 5 bases not matched to a gene; V was cut back by 0 bases and J by 5 bases. This CDR3 comprises 15 residues. Here the CDR3 reads CASSLDGGGQDTQYF. Written as DNA, the CDR3 is TGCGCCAGCAGCTTGGACGGGGGGGGTCAAGATACGCAGTATTTT.

The chain has TRBV11-2 and TRBJ2-1; 11 positions agree with TRBD2. Per the germline V gene, CDR1 is SGHAT and CDR2 is FQNNGV. V lost 6 bases, J lost 6 bases, and 10 bases stayed unmatched. This CDR3 is built from 16 residues. DNA for the CDR3: TGTGCCAGCAGGCCCGCCGGGACTAGCGGCTTCAATGAGCAGTTCTTC. Amino acids: CASRPAGTSGFNEQFF.

The chain has TRBV10-2 and TRBJ1-2; D is unclear. Germline V gene lookup returns CDR1 WSHSY and CDR2 SAAADI. The V end lost 3 bases, the J end lost 1 base, and 9 bases lay between the germline ends. The CDR3 is 14 amino acids. Here the CDR3 reads CASSDYRRNYGYTF. The CDR3 DNA sequence: TGCGCCAGCAGTGACTACAGACGTAACTATGGCTACACCTTC.

This clone was found a few times. The rearrangement uses TRBV5-4 and TRBJ2-2; D perhaps matches TRBD2 (5 bases). Germline assignment: CDR1 SGHNT and CDR2 YYREEE (reference sequence). Deletions cut 4 bases from V and 1 base from J, with 17 bases between. The CDR3 covers 17 residues. The CDR3 region is CASSPTGGRGNTGELFF. The CDR3 DNA follows: TGTGCCAGCAGCCCTACCGGCGGACGGGGGAACACCGGGGAGCTGTTTTTT.

The V call is TRBV6-5, the J call TRBJ2-2; possible D gene TRBD2, 6 bases. V was clipped by 2 bases and J by 7 bases, with 11 bases between them. CDR3 length: 14 residues. Germline assignment: CDR1 MNHEY and CDR2 SVGAGI. CDR3 residues: CASSYGGEIGELFF. DNA of the CDR3: TGTGCCAGCAGTTACGGAGGGGAAATCGGGGAGCTGTTTTTT.

This clone has a handful of counts. The CDR3 loop reads CASSQDRSGSYEQYF. The DNA for the CDR3 is TGCGCCAGCAGCCAAGATCGGTCTGGCTCCTACGAGCAGTACTTC. J is TRBJ2-7 and V is TRBV4-1; D is ambiguous. Germline assignment: CDR1 MGHRA and CDR2 YSYEKL. The CDR3 length is 15 residues. The V end was cut by 0 bases, the J end by 0 bases, with 9 bases between.

A note on this clone: A junction end diverges from the germline sequence, so it may reflect a read error. The chain carries TRBV5-1 and TRBJ2-7; the D gene is possibly TRBD2 (5 bases). CDR1 is SGHRS and CDR2 is YFSETQ in the germline V gene. This CDR3 comprises 13 residues. For the CDR3, the DNA is TGCGCCAGCAGATTGGACTCGCACCTAGAGCAGTACTTC. It yields the protein CASRLDSHLEQYF.